Below, 30 T cell receptor beta chains from the same sample are listed, as sequenced in a study of response to subunit inactivated influenza vaccine. Using its own MiXCR run on the RT-PCR reads, TCRdb lists one record per CDR3 protein. The sample lists over 750,000 distinct CDR3 sequences; 21% were seen once. The sequences come from PBMCs from blood, collected 5 days after vaccination. Every receptor here comes from a man aged 50-60 years who received an inactivated influenza vaccine.

The chain couples TRBV25-1 to TRBJ2-3, with D possibly matching TRBD2 (6 bases). This CDR3 is built from 13 residues. V was trimmed by 3 bases and J by 6 bases, leaving 10 bases between them. CDR1 and CDR2 from the germline V gene are MGHDK and SYGVNS. The CDR3 DNA reads TGTGCCAGCAGTGACCGGGGGTGGGATACGCAGTATTTT. Translated: CASSDRGWDTQYF.

The chain joins TRBV5-1 to TRBJ2-7, with 7 bases identical to TRBD1. CDR3 size: 13 residues. Germline V gene data show CDR1 as SGHRS and CDR2 as YFSETQ. V trimming: 4 bases; J trimming: 7 bases; junction bases outside the gene matches: 8. This CDR3 is CASSEIPTGEQYF. For the CDR3, the DNA is TGCGCCAGCAGCGAAATCCCGACAGGGGAGCAGTACTTC.

This clonotype was counted a few times. The chain uses TRBV27 and TRBJ2-7, with D possibly TRBD1 on 6 matching bases. There are 17 residues in the CDR3. V was trimmed by 3 bases and J by 0 bases, leaving 18 bases between them. The germline gives CDR1 MNHEY, CDR2 SMNVEV (reference sequence). Here the CDR3 reads CASSFSPAGASSYEQYF. The CDR3 DNA sequence: TGTGCCAGCAGTTTTTCCCCAGCAGGGGCGTCCTCCTACGAGCAGTACTTC.

This clonotype was seen more than once but under ten times. The genes are TRBV6-1 and TRBJ2-1; D might be TRBD1 (6 bases). Germline V gene lookup returns CDR1 MNHNS and CDR2 SASEGT. Trimming cost V 10 bases and J 14 bases, with 30 bases left between them. The CDR3 totals 15 residues. The CDR3 protein is CATVDGTGSPGKEFF. In DNA, the CDR3 is TGTGCCACCGTGGATGGTACAGGGAGTCCCGGCAAAGAGTTCTTC.

This clonotype was detected a few times. V gene TRBV11-2 combines with J gene TRBJ1-1; D is unclear. With 0 bases removed from V and 1 base from J, the gap between germline ends came to 6 bases. The CDR3 runs to 14 residues. Germline V CDR1 and CDR2: SGHAT, FQNNGV. The CDR3 is CASSLEVPNTEAFF. The CDR3 nucleotides are TGTGCCAGCAGCTTAGAAGTCCCGAACACTGAAGCTTTCTTT.

The rearrangement uses TRBV5-1 and TRBJ2-5, with D perhaps TRBD2 (6 bases). The CDR3 extends over 16 amino acids. Trimming shortened V by 0 bases and J by 4 bases, and 16 bases separated the two germline ends. Per germline, CDR1 SGHRS and CDR2 YFSETQ. Written as DNA, the CDR3 is TGCGCCAGCAGCTTGGCCGGGGGAGCGGCGGGAGAGACCCAGTACTTC. The encoded protein is CASSLAGGAAGETQYF.

In its sample, this clonotype was seen a few times. This chain connects TRBV20-1 to TRBJ2-7, with 9 bases matching TRBD2. The CDR3 consists of 16 residues. V dropped 6 bases and J dropped 0; count of bases not matched to a gene: 12. Germline V gene lookup returns CDR1 DFQATT and CDR2 SNEGSKA (reference sequence). CDR3 residues: CSAPGASSGVSYEQYF. Here the CDR3 DNA reads TGCAGTGCCCCCGGCGCCTCTAGCGGGGTCTCCTACGAGCAGTACTTC.

This clonotype was observed a few times. This chain joins TRBV20-1 and TRBJ2-6; unclear D gene. CDR1 DFQATT and CDR2 SNEGSKA come from the germline V gene (reference sequence). Trimming took off 1 base at V and 0 bases at J, with 10 bases between the two ends. This CDR3 has 16 residues. The DNA for the CDR3 is TGCAGTGCTAGAGCATCGGGTACCTCTGGGGCCAACGTCCTGACTTTC. Its protein product is CSARASGTSGANVLTF.

The chain couples TRBV28 to TRBJ1-5; 7 bases line up with TRBD1. The V gene end was trimmed by 7 bases and the J gene end by 4 bases; junction bases not matched to a gene: 16. CDR3 length equals 17 residues. CDR1 MDHEN and CDR2 SYDVKM come from the germline V gene. The CDR3 nucleotides read TGTGCCAGCACCGAGAGAAACCGGAGACAGGGTAATCAGCCCCAGCATTTT. Translated, it gives CASTERNRRQGNQPQHF. The full variable domain, its missing parts supplied by reference TRBV28 and TRBJ1-5, is DVKVTQSSRYLVKRTGEKVFLECVQDMDHENMFWYRQDPGLGLRLIYFSYDVKMKEKGDIPEGYSVSREKKERFSLILESASTNQTSMYLCASTERNRRQGNQPQHFGDGTRLSIL.

This clonotype was seen only a few times. This chain uses TRBV20-1 with TRBJ2-1, with a tentative D call TRBD2 (7 bases). Germline CDR1 reads DFQATT; CDR2 reads SNEGSKA (reference sequence). The CDR3 consists of 16 residues. V was pared by 0 bases and J by 0 bases, with 12 bases between. In nucleotides, the CDR3 is TGCAGTGCTAGAGAAGGGGGGGGGCCCTCCTACAATGAGCAGTTCTTC. Protein sequence: CSAREGGGPSYNEQFF.

V is TRBV3-1 and J is TRBJ1-2; 9 nucleotides match TRBD1. This CDR3 has 14 amino acids. Losses at the gene ends were 4 bases for V and 7 bases for J; bases not matched to a gene: 7. CDR1 is LGHDT, CDR2 YNNKEL, per germline (reference sequence). The CDR3 DNA follows: TGTGCCAGCAGCCTTGTAACAGGGGGCTCTGGCTACACCTTC. This translates into CASSLVTGGSGYTF. Full variable domain (outside the CDR3, taken from reference TRBV3-1 and TRBJ1-2): DTAVSQTPKYLVTQMGNDKSIKCEQNLGHDTMYWYKQDSKKFLKIMFSYNNKELIINETVPNRFSPKSPDKAHLNLHINSLELGDSAVYFCASSLVTGGSGYTFGSGTRLTVV.

V is TRBV12-3 or TRBV12-4 and J is TRBJ1-2; D is perhaps TRBD1 (5 bases). The CDR3 length is 17 residues. V dropped 5 bases and J dropped 0 bases, with 19 bases sitting between them. The CDR3 region has the DNA TGTGCCAGCAGTCCTCGCGTTGTTGGGGGGACTAACTATGGCTACACCTTC. Its protein product is CASSPRVVGGTNYGYTF.

The table lists this clonotype with many counts. This chain links TRBV7-9 with TRBJ2-7; 9 bases line up with TRBD2. The V gene's germline CDR1 is SEHNR and CDR2 FQNEAQ (reference sequence). The CDR3 spans 14 residues. With V trimmed by 3 bases and J by 5 bases, 5 bases remained unmatched. CDR3 bases: TGTGCCAGCAGCTTTAGCGGGAGTAGCGACGAGCAGTACTTC. Its protein is CASSFSGSSDEQYF.

The chain joins TRBV5-1 to TRBJ2-3, with 9 bases aligning to TRBD2. In germline, CDR1 is SGHRS, CDR2 YFSETQ. This CDR3 is built from 17 residues. V shed 4 bases, J shed 2 bases, and the junction held 11 bases outside the gene matches. CDR3 DNA sequence: TGCGCCAGCAGCCCCTCTAGTCTAGCGGGGCACACAGATACGCAGTATTTT. The encoded protein is CASSPSSLAGHTDTQYF.

This clonotype was counted between two and nine times. This chain links TRBV5-5 with TRBJ2-2; D might be TRBD1 (6 bases). The length of the CDR3 is 15 residues. V was trimmed by 3 bases and J by 5 bases, leaving 14 bases between them. Germline V gene lookup returns CDR1 SGHKS and CDR2 YYEKEE (reference sequence). The CDR3, as DNA: TGTGCCAGCAGCTCCCCTTTGCAGGGGACCGGGGAGCTGTTTTTT. It encodes CASSSPLQGTGELFF.

This clonotype was seen only a few times. The J gene is TRBJ2-1, the V gene TRBV12-3 or TRBV12-4; either TRBD1 or TRBD2 may supply D (6 bases each). CDR3 length: 15 residues. Trimming took off 1 base at V and 8 bases at J, with 15 bases between the two ends. CDR3 bases: TGTGCCAGCAGTTTAGGGGGGGCTCTACATTATGAGCAGTTCTTC. Translating it yields CASSLGGALHYEQFF.

The CDR3 region is CSGSSFAETQYF. In DNA, the CDR3 is TGCAGTGGGTCGTCGTTCGCAGAGACCCAGTACTTC. This rearrangement joins TRBV20-1 to TRBJ2-5; D unresolved. The germline V gene encodes CDR1 DFQATT and CDR2 SNEGSKA (reference sequence). Trimming removed 7 bases at V and 4 bases at J, with 13 bases between. The CDR3 has 12 residues.

The chain is built from TRBV7-8 and TRBJ2-5; no reliable D call. Germline-derived CDR1 and CDR2 are SGHVS and FQNEAQ. This CDR3 spans 11 amino acids. Trimming removed 11 bases from V and 3 bases from J, with 10 bases in between. CDR3 loop: CAFTLEETQYF. CDR3 bases: TGTGCCTTCACCCTCGAAGAGACCCAGTACTTC.

This clonotype was counted a few times. The chain employs TRBV4-3 and TRBJ2-1; D not certain. Germline-derived CDR1 and CDR2 are LGHNA and YSLEER. Trimming stripped 0 bases from V and 3 bases from J, with 9 bases between. The CDR3 is 15 residues long. The CDR3 DNA reads as TGCGCCAGCAGCCAAGATGGGCAGAGCTACAATGAGCAGTTCTTC. The encoded protein is CASSQDGQSYNEQFF.

The chain employs TRBV5-5 and TRBJ1-5; 8 bases agree with TRBD1. The J segment lost 6 bases and the V segment lost 5 bases, leaving 10 bases of the junction unmatched. The germline V gene has CDR1 SGHKS and CDR2 YYEKEE (reference sequence). There are 15 residues in the CDR3. The CDR3 DNA is TGTGCCAGCAGTAGGGGGGCAGGGGGCCGTCAGCCCCAGCATTTT. Amino acid sequence: CASSRGAGGRQPQHF.

V is TRBV5-5 and J is TRBJ2-5; 10 bases align to TRBD1. The J segment lost 1 base and the V segment lost 4 bases, leaving 13 bases of the junction unmatched. From germline, CDR1 is SGHKS and CDR2 YYEKEE (reference sequence). The CDR3 sequence is 18 residues long. CDR3 nucleotides: TGTGCCAGCAGCGATCCAAATTTTAGGGACAGGGGCCAAGAGACCCAGTACTTC. It yields the protein CASSDPNFRDRGQETQYF.

This clonotype came up many times. The chain combines TRBV5-1 with TRBJ2-7; D perhaps matches TRBD2 (6 bases). The CDR3 consists of 15 residues. Germline V gene data show CDR1 as SGHRS and CDR2 as YFSETQ. Trimming took off 4 bases at V and 4 bases at J, with 18 bases between the two ends. CDR3 sequence reads: CASSGGAGTEYEQYF. The CDR3 nucleotides are TGCGCCAGCAGCGGGGGAGCCGGGACTGAGTACGAGCAGTACTTC.

This clonotype turned up a few times. This sequence joins TRBV5-1 and TRBJ2-7, with D perhaps TRBD1 (7 bases). This CDR3 region has 15 residues. V was pared by 0 bases and J by 7 bases, with 17 bases between. CDR1 SGHRS and CDR2 YFSETQ come from the germline V gene. CDR3 amino acids: CASSLVYRGLGEQYF. In DNA, the CDR3 is TGCGCCAGCAGCTTGGTCTACAGGGGACTTGGAGAGCAGTACTTC. The full variable domain, its missing parts supplied by reference TRBV5-1 and TRBJ2-7, is KAGVTQTPRYLIKTRGQQVTLSCSPISGHRSVSWYQQTPGQGLQFLFEYFSETQRNKGNFPGRFSGRQFSNSRSEMNVSTLELGDSALYLCASSLVYRGLGEQYFGPGTRLTVT.

This clonotype was seen a handful of times. V and J are TRBV4-3 and TRBJ1-2; D is possibly TRBD1 (6 bases). This CDR3 has 13 amino acids. Trimming cost V 0 bases and J 8 bases, with 10 bases left between them. CDR1 is LGHNA and CDR2 is YSLEER in the germline V gene. CDR3 amino acids: CASSQEPGAGYTF. The CDR3 DNA reads TGCGCCAGCAGCCAAGAGCCAGGGGCGGGCTACACCTTC.

This sequence joins TRBV4-1 and TRBJ2-7; D call uncertain. CDR1 and CDR2 from the germline V gene are MGHRA and YSYEKL. Trimming stripped 1 base from V and 0 bases from J, with 13 bases between. The CDR3 length is 16 residues. In DNA, the CDR3 is TGCGCCAGCAGCCAAGGTCTCAGAAAGAGCTCCTACGAGCAGTACTTC. Translated, it gives CASSQGLRKSSYEQYF.

The V gene is TRBV9, the J gene TRBJ1-3; D may be TRBD1 (6 bases). The CDR3 runs 14 residues. The V end lost 1 base, the J end lost 2 bases, and 7 bases lay between the germline ends. Germline assignment: CDR1 SGDLS and CDR2 YYNGEE. The DNA of the CDR3 is TGTGCCAGCAGCGTATCAGGGGCTGGAAACACCATATATTTT. Its translation: CASSVSGAGNTIYF.

The rearrangement links TRBV4-2 to TRBJ2-1, with 10 bases that match TRBD2. The CDR3 loop spans 16 amino acids. Germline trimming cut 0 bases from V and 5 bases from J; bases unmatched to any gene: 4. The germline V gene encodes CDR1 LGHNA and CDR2 YNFKEQ. The CDR3 DNA follows: TGTGCCAGCAGCCAAGAAGAGCGGGGGGGCAACAATGAGCAGTTCTTC. Protein: CASSQEERGGNNEQFF.

The sample holds a few counts of this clonotype. The chain joins TRBV7-2 to TRBJ1-2; D perhaps matches TRBD1 (5 bases). The CDR3 spans 15 residues. The germline V gene encodes CDR1 SGHTA and CDR2 FQGNSA. Trimming removed 6 bases at V and 3 bases at J, with 17 bases between. The CDR3 DNA is TGTGCCAGCAGTTTCAAAGGGGACTCGGACTATGGCTACACCTTC. This gives the protein CASSFKGDSDYGYTF.

A few counts support this clonotype. This rearrangement joins TRBV12-5 to TRBJ2-5; TRBD2 might be the D (6 bases). V was trimmed by 6 bases and J by 3 bases, leaving 17 bases between them. The length of the CDR3 is 15 residues. Germline lookup yields CDR1 LGHNT and CDR2 FRNRAP. This chain's CDR3 is CASGQGISGEETQYF. CDR3 nucleotide sequence: TGTGCTAGTGGCCAAGGGATTAGCGGTGAAGAGACCCAGTACTTC.

This clonotype has just a few counts. The gene calls are TRBV29-1 and TRBJ2-1; 8 bases align to TRBD2. The CDR3 contains 17 residues. Germline V gene data show CDR1 as SQVTM and CDR2 as ANQGSEA. Trimming took 2 bases from V and 8 from J; bases not matched to a gene: 17. The CDR3 DNA follows: TGCAGCGTTGAACGGAACCTAGTAGCGGGGTCCTTCGATGAGCAGTTCTTC. This translates into CSVERNLVAGSFDEQFF.